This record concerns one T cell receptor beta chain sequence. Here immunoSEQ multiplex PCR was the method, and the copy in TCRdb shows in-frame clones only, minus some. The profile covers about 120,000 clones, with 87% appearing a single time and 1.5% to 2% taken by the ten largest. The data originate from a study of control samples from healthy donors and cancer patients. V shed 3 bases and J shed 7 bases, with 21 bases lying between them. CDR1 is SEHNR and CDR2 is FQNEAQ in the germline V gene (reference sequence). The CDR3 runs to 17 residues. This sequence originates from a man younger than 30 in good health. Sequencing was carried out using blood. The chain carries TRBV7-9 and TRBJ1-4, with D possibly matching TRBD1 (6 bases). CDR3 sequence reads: CASSFDLSGTRGEKLFF. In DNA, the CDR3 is TGTGCCAGCAGCTTCGATCTTTCCGGGACAAGAGGTGAAAAACTGTTTTTT. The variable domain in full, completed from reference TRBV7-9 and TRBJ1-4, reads DTGVSQNPRHKITKRGQNVTFRCDPISEHNRLYWYRQTLGQGPEFLTYFQNEAQLEKSRLLSDRFSAERPKGSFSTLEIQRTEQGDSAMYLCASSFDLSGTRGEKLFFGSGTQLSVL.